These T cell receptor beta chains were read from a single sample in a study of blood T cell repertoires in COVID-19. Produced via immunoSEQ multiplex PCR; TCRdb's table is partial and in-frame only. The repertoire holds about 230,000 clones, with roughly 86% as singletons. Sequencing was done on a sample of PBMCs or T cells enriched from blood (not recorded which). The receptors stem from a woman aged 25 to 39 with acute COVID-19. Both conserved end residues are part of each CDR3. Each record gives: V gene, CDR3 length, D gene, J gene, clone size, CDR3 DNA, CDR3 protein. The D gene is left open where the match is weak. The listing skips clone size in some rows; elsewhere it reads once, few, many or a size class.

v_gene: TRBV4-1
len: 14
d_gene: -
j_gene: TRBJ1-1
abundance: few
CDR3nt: TGCGCCAGCAGCCGTACCAGAGGGAACACTGAAGCTTTCTTT
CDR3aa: CASSRTRGNTEAFF

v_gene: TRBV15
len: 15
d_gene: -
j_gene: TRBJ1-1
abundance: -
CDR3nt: TGTGCCACCAGCAGACCCAGGGGTTTGGACACTGAAGCTTTCTTT
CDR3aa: CATSRPRGLDTEAFF

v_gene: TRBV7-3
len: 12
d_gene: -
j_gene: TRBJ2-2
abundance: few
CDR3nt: TGTGCCAGCAGCATTAGCACCGGGGAGCTGTTTTTT
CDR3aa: CASSISTGELFF

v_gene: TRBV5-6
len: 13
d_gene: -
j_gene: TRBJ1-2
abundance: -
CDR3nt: TGTGCCAGCAGCCAGGGTTTCGGATATGGCTACACCTTC
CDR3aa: CASSQGFGYGYTF

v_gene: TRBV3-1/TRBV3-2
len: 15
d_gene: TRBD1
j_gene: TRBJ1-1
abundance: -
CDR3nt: TGTGCCAGCAGCCAACGGACAGGGAGGGATACTGAAGCTTTCTTT
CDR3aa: CASSQRTGRDTEAFF

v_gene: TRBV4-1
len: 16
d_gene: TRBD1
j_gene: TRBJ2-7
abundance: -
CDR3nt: TGCGCCAGCAGCCATCTGACAGGGGGGGTCTCCTACGAGCAGTACTTC
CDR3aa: CASSHLTGGVSYEQYF

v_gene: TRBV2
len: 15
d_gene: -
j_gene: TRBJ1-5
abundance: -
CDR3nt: TGTGCCAGCAGTGTTGCAGGGTATAGCAATCAGCCCCAGCATTTT
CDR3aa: CASSVAGYSNQPQHF

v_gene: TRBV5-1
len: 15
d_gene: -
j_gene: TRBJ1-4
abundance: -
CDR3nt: TGCGCCAGCAGCTTGGGGTCAGGGCTTAATGAAAAACTGTTTTTT
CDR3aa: CASSLGSGLNEKLFF

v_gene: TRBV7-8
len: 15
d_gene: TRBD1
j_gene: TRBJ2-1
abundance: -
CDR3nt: TGTGCCAGCAGCTCCCGGGACAGGATGGAAGCGAAGCAGTTCTTC
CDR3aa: CASSSRDRMEAKQFF

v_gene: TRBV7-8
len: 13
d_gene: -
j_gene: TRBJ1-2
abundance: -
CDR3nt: TGTGCCAGCAGCCCGCCAACGGACTATGGCTACACCTTC
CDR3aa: CASSPPTDYGYTF

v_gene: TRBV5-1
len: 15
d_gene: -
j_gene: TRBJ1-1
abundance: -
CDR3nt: TGCGCCAGCAGCTTCTTAGAAGAAATGAACACTGAAGCTTTCTTT
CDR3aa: CASSFLEEMNTEAFF

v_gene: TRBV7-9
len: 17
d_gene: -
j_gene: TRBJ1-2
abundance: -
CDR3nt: TGTGCCAGCAGCTTATTCAGGGGATCGCGGCAAAACTATGGCTACACCTTC
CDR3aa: CASSLFRGSRQNYGYTF

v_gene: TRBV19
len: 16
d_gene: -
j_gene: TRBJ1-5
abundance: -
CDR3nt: TGTGCCAGTAGTATAGTGATAGGGGCTGGCAATCAGCCCCAGCATTTT
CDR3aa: CASSIVIGAGNQPQHF

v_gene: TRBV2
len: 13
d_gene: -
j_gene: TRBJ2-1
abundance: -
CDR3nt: TGTGCCAGCAAGGACAACTCCTACAATGAGCAGTTCTTC
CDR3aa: CASKDNSYNEQFF

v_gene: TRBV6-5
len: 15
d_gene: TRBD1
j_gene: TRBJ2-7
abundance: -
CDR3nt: TGTGCCAGCAGTTACCAGGGACAGGGTTCCTACGAGCAGTACTTC
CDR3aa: CASSYQGQGSYEQYF

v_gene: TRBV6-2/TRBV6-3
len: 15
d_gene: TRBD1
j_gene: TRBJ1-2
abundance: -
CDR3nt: TGTGCCAGCAGTTACTCGAAGAACAGGGGGTATGGCTACACCTTC
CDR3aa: CASSYSKNRGYGYTF

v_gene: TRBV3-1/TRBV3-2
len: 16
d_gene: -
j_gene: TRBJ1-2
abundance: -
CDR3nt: TGTGCCAGCAGCCAAGATTATCACAGGGAATTGGGTGGCTACACCTTC
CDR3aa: CASSQDYHRELGGYTF

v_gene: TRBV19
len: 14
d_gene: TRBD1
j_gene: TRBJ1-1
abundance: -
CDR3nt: TGTGCCAGTAGTCCCCTAGGGGGCTACACTGAAGCTTTCTTT
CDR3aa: CASSPLGGYTEAFF

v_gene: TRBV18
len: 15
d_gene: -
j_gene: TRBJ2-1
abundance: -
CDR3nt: TGTGCCAGCTCACCCTTGGGGAGCTCCTACAATGAGCAGTTCTTC
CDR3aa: CASSPLGSSYNEQFF

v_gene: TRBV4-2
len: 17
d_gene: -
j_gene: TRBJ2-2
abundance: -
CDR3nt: TGTGCCAGCAGCCAAGCCCGGGGGAGGACGAACACCGGGGAGCTGTTTTTT
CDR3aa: CASSQARGRTNTGELFF

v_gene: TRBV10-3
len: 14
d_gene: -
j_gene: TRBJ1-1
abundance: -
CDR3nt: TGTGCCATCAGTGGGACAGCTTATAACACTGAAGCTTTCTTT
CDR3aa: CAISGTAYNTEAFF

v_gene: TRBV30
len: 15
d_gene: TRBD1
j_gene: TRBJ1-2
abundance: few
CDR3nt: TGTGCCTGGAGTGTAGGCAGGGGGCCTGTCTATGGCTACACCTTC
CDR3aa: CAWSVGRGPVYGYTF

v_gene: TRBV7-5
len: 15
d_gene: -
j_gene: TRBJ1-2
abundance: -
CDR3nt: TGTGTCAGAAGCGTTCCGGGACAGGGGGCGAGCGGCTACACCTTC
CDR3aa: CVRSVPGQGASGYTF

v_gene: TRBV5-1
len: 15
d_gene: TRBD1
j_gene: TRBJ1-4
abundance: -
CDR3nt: TGCGCCAGCAGCTGGGGACAGGGGTCGAATGAAAAACTGTTTTTT
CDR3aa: CASSWGQGSNEKLFF

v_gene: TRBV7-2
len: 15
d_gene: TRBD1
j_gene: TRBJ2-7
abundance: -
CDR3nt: TGTGCCAGCAGCTCCAAGGACAGGGGGTCCTACGAGCAGTACTTC
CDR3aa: CASSSKDRGSYEQYF

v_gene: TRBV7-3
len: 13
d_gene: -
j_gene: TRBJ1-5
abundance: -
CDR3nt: TGTGCCAGCAGCTTGCTACTCGGTCAGCCCCAGCATTTT
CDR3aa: CASSLLLGQPQHF

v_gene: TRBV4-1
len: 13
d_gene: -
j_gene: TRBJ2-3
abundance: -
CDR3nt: TGCGCCAGCAGCCATTCTGTAGAAGATACGCAGTATTTT
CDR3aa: CASSHSVEDTQYF

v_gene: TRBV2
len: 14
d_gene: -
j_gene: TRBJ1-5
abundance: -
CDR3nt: TGTGCCAGCAGTCTACAGGGTGGTAATCAGCCCCAGCATTTT
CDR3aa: CASSLQGGNQPQHF

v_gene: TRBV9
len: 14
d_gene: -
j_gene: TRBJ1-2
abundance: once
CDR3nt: TGTGCCAGCAGCGGGGGCGACAAAAACTATGGCTACACCTTC
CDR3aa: CASSGGDKNYGYTF

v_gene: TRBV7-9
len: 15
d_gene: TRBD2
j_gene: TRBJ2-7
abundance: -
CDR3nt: TGTGCCAGCAGCTTAGCGTCTAGCGGGGGCTACGAGCAGTACTTC
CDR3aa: CASSLASSGGYEQYF

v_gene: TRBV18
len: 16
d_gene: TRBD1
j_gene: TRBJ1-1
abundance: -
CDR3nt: TGTGCCAGCTCACCACCGACAGGGGGCGGGTACACTGAAGCTTTCTTT
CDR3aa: CASSPPTGGGYTEAFF

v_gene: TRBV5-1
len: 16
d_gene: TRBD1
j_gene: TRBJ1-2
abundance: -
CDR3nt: TGCGCCAGCAGCTTGGGTCGTCAGGGGGCAGGTTATGGCTACACCTTC
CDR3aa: CASSLGRQGAGYGYTF

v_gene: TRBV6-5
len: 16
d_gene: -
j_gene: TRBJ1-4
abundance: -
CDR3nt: TGTGCCAGCAGTTACGACAGCCCTGCAACTAATGAAAAACTGTTTTTT
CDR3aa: CASSYDSPATNEKLFF

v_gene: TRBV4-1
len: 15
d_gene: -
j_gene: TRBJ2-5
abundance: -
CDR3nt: TGCGCCAGCAGCCAAGATATATCCCAGTTAGAGACCCAGTACTTC
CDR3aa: CASSQDISQLETQYF

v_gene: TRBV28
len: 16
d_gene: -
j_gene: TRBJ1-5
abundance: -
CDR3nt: TGTGCCAGCAGTTCGCCCATGAGGGGGTCGATGCAGCCCCAGCATTTT
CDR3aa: CASSSPMRGSMQPQHF

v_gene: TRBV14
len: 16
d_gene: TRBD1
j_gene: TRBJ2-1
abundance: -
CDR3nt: TGTGCCAGCAGCCAAGAGGCAGGGGGCTACTACAATGAGCAGTTCTTC
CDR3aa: CASSQEAGGYYNEQFF

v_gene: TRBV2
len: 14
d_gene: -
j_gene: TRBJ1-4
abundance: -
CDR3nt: TGTGCCAGCAGTGAATTGCAGGGAAGGGGAAAACTGTTTTTT
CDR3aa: CASSELQGRGKLFF

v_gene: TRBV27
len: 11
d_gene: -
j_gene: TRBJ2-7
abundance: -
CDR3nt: TGTGCCAGCAAACTAGGGCCCGAGCAGTACTTC
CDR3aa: CASKLGPEQYF

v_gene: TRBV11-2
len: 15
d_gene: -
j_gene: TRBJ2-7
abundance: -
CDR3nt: TGTGCCAGCAGCCCCCGGGACACGAACTCCTACGAGCAGTACTTC
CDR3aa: CASSPRDTNSYEQYF

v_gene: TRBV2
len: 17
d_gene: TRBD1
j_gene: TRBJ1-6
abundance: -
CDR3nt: TGTGCCAGCAAGAACCCCGGGACAGGGATATATAATTCACCCCTCCACTTT
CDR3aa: CASKNPGTGIYNSPLHF

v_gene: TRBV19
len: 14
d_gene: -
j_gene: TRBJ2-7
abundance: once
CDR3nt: TGTGCCAGTAGCCTGTCCAGGTCGAACGACGAGCAGTACTTC
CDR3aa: CASSLSRSNDEQYF

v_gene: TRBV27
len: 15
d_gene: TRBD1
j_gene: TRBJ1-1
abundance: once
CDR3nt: TGTGCCAGCAGTTCCGGAGAGGGGGCAGGATCTGAAGCTTTCTTT
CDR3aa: CASSSGEGAGSEAFF

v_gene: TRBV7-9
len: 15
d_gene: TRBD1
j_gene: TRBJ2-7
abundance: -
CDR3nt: TGTGCCAGCAGCCCCAGGGACAGGGTAGGTTTCGAGCAGTACTTC
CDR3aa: CASSPRDRVGFEQYF

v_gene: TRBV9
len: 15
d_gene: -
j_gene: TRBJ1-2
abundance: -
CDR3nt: TGTGCCAGCAGCGGAGGACCTGGCAGGGACTATGGCTACACCTTC
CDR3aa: CASSGGPGRDYGYTF

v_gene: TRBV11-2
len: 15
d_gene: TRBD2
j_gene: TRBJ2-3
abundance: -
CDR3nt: TGTGCCAGCAGACCACTAGCGGGCTACACAGATACGCAGTATTTT
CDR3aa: CASRPLAGYTDTQYF

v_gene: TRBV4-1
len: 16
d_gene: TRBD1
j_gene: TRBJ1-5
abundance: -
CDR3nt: TGCGCCAGCAGAGTGACAGGGGAGAATAGCAATCAGCCCCAGCATTTT
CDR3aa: CASRVTGENSNQPQHF

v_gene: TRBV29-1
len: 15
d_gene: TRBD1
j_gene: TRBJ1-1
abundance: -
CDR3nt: TGCAGCGTCACTAACACAGGGGCGCAAAACACTGAAGCTTTCTTT
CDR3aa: CSVTNTGAQNTEAFF

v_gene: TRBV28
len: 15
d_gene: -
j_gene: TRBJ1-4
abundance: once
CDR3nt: TGTGCCAGCAGTCCCCCAGGGTTACCGAATGAAAAACTGTTTTTT
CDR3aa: CASSPPGLPNEKLFF

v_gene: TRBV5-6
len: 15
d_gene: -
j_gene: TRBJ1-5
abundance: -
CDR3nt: TGTGCCAGCAGCTTGGAATCTTTTAGCAATCAGCCCCAGCATTTT
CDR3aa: CASSLESFSNQPQHF

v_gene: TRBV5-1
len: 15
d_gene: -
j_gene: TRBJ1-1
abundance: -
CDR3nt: TGTGCCAGCAGCTTGGTTCCCAAAGCGAACACTGAAGCTTTCTTT
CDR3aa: CASSLVPKANTEAFF

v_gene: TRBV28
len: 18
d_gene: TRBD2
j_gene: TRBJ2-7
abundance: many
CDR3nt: TGTGCCAGCAGTCTGAGGACTAGCGGGGGCCAATTCCACTACGAGCAGTACTTC
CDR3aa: CASSLRTSGGQFHYEQYF

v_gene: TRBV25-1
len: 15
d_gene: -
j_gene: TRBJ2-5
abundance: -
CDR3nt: TGTGCCAGCTCGATTACGGGGTGGGCCGGGGAGACCCAGTACTTC
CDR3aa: CASSITGWAGETQYF

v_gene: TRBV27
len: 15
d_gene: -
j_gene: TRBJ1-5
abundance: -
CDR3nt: TGTGCCAGCAGTTCCGGGGTCTATAGCAATCAGCCCCAGCATTTT
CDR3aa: CASSSGVYSNQPQHF

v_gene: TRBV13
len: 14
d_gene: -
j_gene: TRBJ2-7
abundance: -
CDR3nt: TGTGCCAGCAGCCCCCAGGACAGTCCCTACGAGCAGTACTTC
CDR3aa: CASSPQDSPYEQYF